A single sample gave rise to the 24 T cell receptor beta chains below, sequenced in a study of blood T cell repertoires in COVID-19. TCRdb's copy holds only in-frame clones and misses some; the assay was immunoSEQ multiplex PCR. The table lists fewer than 400,000 clones, under 90% of them singletons. Material: PBMCs or T cells enriched from blood (not recorded which). Every receptor here comes from a man in his fifties or sixties who had recovered from COVID-19.

The chain couples TRBV18 to TRBJ2-7, with TRBD1 identical over 7 bases. Germline V CDR1 and CDR2: KGHSH, LQKENI. CDR3 length: 17 amino acids. V shed 2 bases and J 2 bases; nucleotides not matched to a gene: 12. CDR3 in DNA: TGTGCCAGCTCACCATCGTTGAGGGCAACAGGGGCCTACGAGCAGTACTTC. Translation gives CASSPSLRATGAYEQYF.

This sequence joins TRBV9 and TRBJ2-3, with D tentatively TRBD1 (6 bases). This CDR3 has 15 amino acids. The germline V and J ends were trimmed by 0 bases and 4 bases, with 12 bases remaining between them. The germline V gene encodes CDR1 SGDLS and CDR2 YYNGEE. The CDR3 bases are TGTGCCAGCAGCGTAGTCCCCCAGGGGTCAGATACGCAGTATTTT. The encoded protein is CASSVVPQGSDTQYF.

This chain joins TRBV9 and TRBJ1-5; TRBD1 aligns across 7 bases. Germline values: CDR1 SGDLS, CDR2 YYNGEE. The V gene end was trimmed by 3 bases and the J gene end by 2 bases; junction bases not matched to a gene: 11. The CDR3 has 17 residues. The CDR3 sequence is CASSESQHTGGNQPQHF. CDR3 bases: TGTGCCAGCAGCGAAAGCCAGCACACAGGGGGCAATCAGCCCCAGCATTTT.

The gene calls are TRBV9 and TRBJ2-1, with 8 bases that match TRBD2. The CDR3 covers 15 residues. Germline lookup yields CDR1 SGDLS and CDR2 YYNGEE. The V segment lost 0 bases and the J segment 4 bases; nucleotides outside the gene matches: 3. The CDR3 sequence is CASSVAAGVYNEQFF. CDR3 nucleotide sequence: TGTGCCAGCAGCGTAGCAGCGGGAGTGTACAATGAGCAGTTCTTC.

This chain joins TRBV2 and TRBJ1-6, with 9 bases matching TRBD1. The CDR3 is 16 amino acids. J was trimmed by 6 bases and V by 6 bases; bases with no gene match: 9. CDR1 and CDR2 from the germline V gene are SNHLY and FYNNEI. The CDR3 region has the DNA TGTGCCAGCAGCCCCTCCCGACAGGGGGTTAATTCACCCCTCCACTTT. It translates to CASSPSRQGVNSPLHF.

The chain joins TRBV5-6 to TRBJ2-7, with D maybe TRBD2 (5 bases). Trimming removed 0 bases from V and 0 bases from J, with 13 bases in between. The CDR3 is 16 amino acids. CDR1 SGHDT and CDR2 YYEEEE come from the germline V gene. The CDR3 nucleotides are TGTGCCAGCAGCTTGGGATCGCGGGCGAGCTCCTACGAGCAGTACTTC. It is translated as CASSLGSRASSYEQYF. Full variable domain (missing parts from reference TRBV5-6 and TRBJ2-7): DAGVTQSPTHLIKTRGQQVTLRCSPKSGHDTVSWYQQALGQGPQFIFQYYEEEERQRGNFPDRFSGHQFPNYSSELNVNALLLGDSALYLCASSLGSRASSYEQYFGPGTRLTVT.

Only a few counts were recorded for this clone. The rearrangement uses TRBV10-2 and TRBJ1-4; maybe TRBD1 (6 bases). The germline V gene has CDR1 WSHSY and CDR2 SAAADI. The V gene lost 6 bases and the J gene lost 2 bases, with 10 bases spanning the gap. The CDR3 totals 14 residues. CDR3 coding DNA: TGCGCCAGCAGGCAGGGGACCACTAATGAAAAACTGTTTTTT. This codes for CASRQGTTNEKLFF.

The chain joins TRBV4-2 to TRBJ2-7; D gene uncertain. There are 14 residues in the CDR3. Germline assignment: CDR1 LGHNA and CDR2 YNFKEQ. Deletions cut 4 bases from V and 0 bases from J, with 10 bases between. Here the CDR3 DNA reads TGTGCCAGCAGCCGCGACTCCAACTCCTACGAGCAGTACTTC. Amino acid sequence: CASSRDSNSYEQYF.

The chain has TRBV28 and TRBJ2-7; 9 nucleotides match TRBD2. This CDR3 comprises 15 residues. Trimming at V came to 4 bases and at J to 5 bases, leaving 9 bases not matched to a gene. Germline CDR1 is MDHEN and CDR2 is SYDVKM. The CDR3 is CASSSAGGRVNEQYF. Written as DNA, the CDR3 is TGTGCCAGCAGTTCCGCGGGGGGGCGTGTGAACGAGCAGTACTTC.

The chain employs TRBV18 and TRBJ2-5; 7 bases fit TRBD2. Trimming at V came to 2 bases and at J to 9 bases, leaving 3 bases not matched to a gene. Germline CDR1 reads KGHSH; CDR2 reads LQKENI. CDR3 size: 12 residues. Here the CDR3 DNA reads TGTGCCAGCTCACCAGGCCGGGAGGCCCAGTACTTC. Protein product: CASSPGREAQYF. Full variable domain (missing parts from reference TRBV18 and TRBJ2-5): NAGVMQNPRHLVRRRGQEARLRCSPMKGHSHVYWYRQLPEEGLKFMVYLQKENIIDESGMPKERFSAEFPKEGPSILRIQQVVRGDSAAYFCASSPGREAQYFGPGTRLLVL.

This clone showed up just once. The genes are TRBV5-1 and TRBJ2-1; unclear D gene. Trimming removed 0 bases at V and 0 bases at J, with 13 bases between. This CDR3 region has 17 residues. Germline V gene data show CDR1 as SGHRS and CDR2 as YFSETQ. Here the CDR3 DNA reads TGCGCCAGCAGCTTGGGGGCGAATAGTGGCTCCTACAATGAGCAGTTCTTC. Translated: CASSLGANSGSYNEQFF.

The chain carries TRBV1 and TRBJ2-3; the table assigns TRBD2, which was not confirmed against the DNA. TRBV1 counts as a pseudogene. The CDR3 runs to 14 residues. The DNA of the CDR3 is TGCACCAGCTACCAGGGACTAGCTTCCGATACGCAGTATTTT. Its protein product is CTSYQGLASDTQYF.

The chain carries TRBV18 and TRBJ2-7; 8 bases match TRBD1. Germline V gives CDR1 KGHSH, CDR2 LQKENI. After removal of 4 bases from V and 3 bases from J, the junction contained 8 bases not matched to a gene. The length of the CDR3 is 15 residues. CDR3 nucleotide sequence: TGTGCCAGCTCACGCCCCGGGACAGGAGACTACGAGCAGTACTTC. Encoded protein: CASSRPGTGDYEQYF.

The chain has TRBV19 and TRBJ1-4; D might be TRBD1 (5 bases). This CDR3 spans 15 amino acids. V gave up 9 bases and J gave up 0 bases, with 14 bases separating them. The germline V gene encodes CDR1 LNHDA and CDR2 SQIVND (reference sequence). The CDR3 reads CASTGGGATNEKLFF. Here the CDR3 DNA reads TGTGCCAGCACCGGCGGGGGTGCAACTAATGAAAAACTGTTTTTT.

J is TRBJ1-2 and V is TRBV28; D is perhaps TRBD1 (5 bases). This CDR3 contains 16 residues. Trimming pared 6 bases from V and 0 bases from J, leaving 17 bases between. From germline, CDR1 is MDHEN and CDR2 SYDVKM. Here the CDR3 DNA reads TGTGCCAGCAGCCTAATGGGTTGGACATCTAACTATGGCTACACCTTC. Amino acids: CASSLMGWTSNYGYTF.

V and J are TRBV6-5 and TRBJ1-6; a possible D gene is TRBD1 (6 bases). The V end was cut by 2 bases, the J end by 8 bases, with 16 bases between. The CDR3 loop spans 16 amino acids. The germline CDR1 and CDR2 sequences are MNHEY and SVGAGI. CDR3 protein: CASSYGGAPNDSPLHF. In DNA, the CDR3 is TGTGCCAGCAGTTACGGGGGGGCCCCGAACGATTCACCCCTCCACTTT.

J is TRBJ2-1 and V is TRBV6-1, with TRBD2 matching 12 bases. Germline lookup yields CDR1 MNHNS and CDR2 SASEGT. The CDR3 consists of 17 residues. Unmatched junction bases numbered 12, after V lost 3 bases and J lost 9 bases. Here the CDR3 DNA reads TGTGCCAGCAGTGATTTTCTAGCGGGAGGGCCAACTCTTGAGCAGTTCTTC. Protein product: CASSDFLAGGPTLEQFF.

The chain carries TRBV18 and TRBJ2-7; possible D gene TRBD1, 6 bases. V lost 4 bases and J lost 5, with 15 bases in between. This CDR3 is 14 amino acids long. Per germline, CDR1 KGHSH and CDR2 LQKENI. This CDR3 is CASSQSRGLDEQYF. CDR3 bases: TGTGCCAGCTCACAAAGCAGGGGTTTAGACGAGCAGTACTTC.

The chain links TRBV18 to TRBJ1-3; the match to TRBD1 covers 8 bases. Germline-derived CDR1 and CDR2 are KGHSH and LQKENI. The length of the CDR3 is 14 residues. V was clipped by 6 bases and J by 6 bases; unmatched bases: 7. Here the CDR3 reads CASSPGQVENTIYF. Here the CDR3 DNA reads TGTGCCAGCTCGCCGGGACAGGTAGAAAACACCATATATTTT. Complete variable domain (other parts from reference TRBV18 and TRBJ1-3): NAGVMQNPRHLVRRRGQEARLRCSPMKGHSHVYWYRQLPEEGLKFMVYLQKENIIDESGMPKERFSAEFPKEGPSILRIQQVVRGDSAAYFCASSPGQVENTIYFGEGSWLTVV.

As for this clone: The sample has other DNA sequences that encode this CDR3 too. The gene calls are TRBV24-1 and TRBJ1-2, with TRBD1 matching over 8 bases. The CDR3 totals 15 residues. Germline V gene lookup returns CDR1 KGHDR and CDR2 SFDVKD. The V and J ends lost 3 bases and 5 bases, in that order; junction bases with no gene match: 7. For the CDR3, the DNA is TGTGCCACCAGTGATCCTGGACAGGGAGGGTATGGCTACACCTTC. Encoded protein: CATSDPGQGGYGYTF.

The chain carries TRBV18 and TRBJ2-1, with 9 bases that match TRBD1. The trim removed 1 base at V and 6 bases at J, leaving 4 bases unmatched. In germline, CDR1 is KGHSH, CDR2 LQKENI. The CDR3 covers 15 residues. Written as DNA, the CDR3 is TGTGCCAGCTCACCACTGGGACAGGGACTCAATGAGCAGTTCTTC. Its protein product is CASSPLGQGLNEQFF.

The chain carries TRBV4-3 and TRBJ1-4; 10 positions match TRBD1. Per the germline V gene, CDR1 is LGHNA and CDR2 is YSLEER. The CDR3 length is 16 residues. The V gene end was trimmed by 0 bases and the J gene end by 6 bases; junction bases not matched to a gene: 4. The CDR3 region has the DNA TGCGCCAGCAGCCAAGATCGCGGGACAGGGGATGAAAAACTGTTTTTT. Residues: CASSQDRGTGDEKLFF.

This rearrangement joins TRBV6-5 to TRBJ1-5, with 7 nucleotides matching TRBD1. CDR3 length: 13 residues. The ends lost 6 bases at V and 6 bases at J; junction bases unmatched: 5. Germline V lookup: CDR1 MNHEY, CDR2 SVGAGI. The CDR3 nucleotides are TGTGCCAGCAGGACAGGGTCGGGTCAGCCCCAGCATTTT. Translation: CASRTGSGQPQHF.

In its sample, this clone was seen once. The chain uses TRBV28 and TRBJ1-6; a weak D match, TRBD1 (6 bases). The CDR3 totals 12 residues. V dropped 3 bases and J dropped 11 bases, with 8 bases sitting between them. Germline-derived CDR1 and CDR2 are MDHEN and SYDVKM. The CDR3, as DNA: TGTGCCAGCAGTTTCAGGGGTACACCCCTCCACTTT. This sequence encodes CASSFRGTPLHF.